These T cell receptor beta chains were read from a single sample in a study of early T cells in non-severe SARS-CoV-2 infection. TCRdb recomputed calls from the 5' RACE reads with MiXCR, one row per CDR3 protein. The table shows some 58,000 distinct CDR3 sequences, with about 11% occurring only once. The sequencing here drew on whole blood, taken at baseline. The source of these receptors is an adult who was a healthcare worker with PCR-confirmed SARS-CoV-2 infection or an uninfected control (not recorded which). CDR3s include the opening cysteine and the closing phenylalanine or tryptophan. Each record gives: V gene, J gene, clone size, D gene, CDR3 DNA, CDR3 protein. The D gene is left open where the match is weak. For some rows the clone size is stated as once, few or many, or as a class when expanded; others skip it.

>TRBV28|TRBJ1-2|many|TRBD1
TGTGCCAGCAGTTTAGCAGGGGGCGGAGGCTACACCTTC
CASSLAGGGGYTF
>TRBV7-2|TRBJ2-2|NA|NA
TGTGCCAGCAGCTTCTCCGAATCCGGGGAGCTGTTTTTT
CASSFSESGELFF
>TRBV20-1|TRBJ1-4|NA|NA
TGCAGTGCTAGAGGAGGGGGAGCCAATGAAAAACTGTTTTTT
CSARGGGANEKLFF
>TRBV11-2|TRBJ2-2|few|NA
TGTGCCAGCAGCGCACAGGGGAACACCGGGGAGCTGTTTTTT
CASSAQGNTGELFF
>TRBV7-3|TRBJ2-1|medium-sized|TRBD2
TGTGCCAGCAGCCCGCAGACCGGGACTAGCGCCCACAATGAGCAGTTCTTC
CASSPQTGTSAHNEQFF
>TRBV6-1|TRBJ1-4|few|TRBD1
TGTGCCAGCAGTGAAGGGCAGGGGGCAGAAAAACTGTTTTTT
CASSEGQGAEKLFF
>TRBV2|TRBJ1-3|NA|NA
TGTGCCAGCAGTGTGGAGGGAAACACCATATATTTT
CASSVEGNTIYF
>TRBV5-4|TRBJ1-2|few|TRBD1
TGTGCCAGCAGCCACCCGGGACAGGGTACCCGGGGCTACACCTTC
CASSHPGQGTRGYTF
>TRBV6-5|TRBJ2-7|NA|NA
TGTGCCAGCAGTTCCACTATAACGACAGCCTGGACCTACGAGCAGTACTTC
CASSSTITTAWTYEQYF
>TRBV29-1|TRBJ1-1|few|NA
TGCAGCGTGACACAGACGAACACTGAAGCTTTCTTT
CSVTQTNTEAFF
>TRBV11-2|TRBJ2-2|few|TRBD2
TGTGCCAGCAGCTTACGCGGACTAGCGGGGGCTTACACCGGGGAGCTGTTTTTT
CASSLRGLAGAYTGELFF
>TRBV6-1|TRBJ1-1|many|TRBD1
TGTGCCAGCAGTGCCTCTTCCTTAGGGGGCTCTGAAGCTTTCTTT
CASSASSLGGSEAFF